This record covers a single T cell receptor beta chain. Its matching antigen is unknown. These data come from a study of post-analysis software for immune sequencing data. Study outcomes and limitations: Those samples that were prepared in the same batch co-clustered strongly by F measure. In multiple sclerosis, normalized Chao1 diversity was significantly below that of controls. About 5 TRBV segments, including TRBV5-6, TRBV5-1 and TRBV20-1, were more frequent in patients than controls.

Unique molecular identifiers had been added to the TCR beta cDNA libraries. A population of 1 to 10 million T cells gave rise to about half a million cDNA molecules. TCRdb passed the PCR reads through MiXCR, listing each CDR3 protein once. The sample records some 690,000 distinct CDR3 sequences, around 27% being singletons. The germline gives CDR1 SGHDT, CDR2 YYEEEE. This CDR3 region has 13 residues. The V end lost 0 bases, the J end lost 10 bases, and 11 bases lay between the germline ends. This receptor was identified in a girl aged 5 to 17 with multiple sclerosis. Specimen: blood. This chain links TRBV5-6 with TRBJ2-1, with D perhaps TRBD1 (5 bases). CDR3 amino acids: CASSLADPGEQFF. CDR3 in DNA: TGTGCCAGCAGCTTGGCCGACCCAGGGGAGCAGTTCTTC.